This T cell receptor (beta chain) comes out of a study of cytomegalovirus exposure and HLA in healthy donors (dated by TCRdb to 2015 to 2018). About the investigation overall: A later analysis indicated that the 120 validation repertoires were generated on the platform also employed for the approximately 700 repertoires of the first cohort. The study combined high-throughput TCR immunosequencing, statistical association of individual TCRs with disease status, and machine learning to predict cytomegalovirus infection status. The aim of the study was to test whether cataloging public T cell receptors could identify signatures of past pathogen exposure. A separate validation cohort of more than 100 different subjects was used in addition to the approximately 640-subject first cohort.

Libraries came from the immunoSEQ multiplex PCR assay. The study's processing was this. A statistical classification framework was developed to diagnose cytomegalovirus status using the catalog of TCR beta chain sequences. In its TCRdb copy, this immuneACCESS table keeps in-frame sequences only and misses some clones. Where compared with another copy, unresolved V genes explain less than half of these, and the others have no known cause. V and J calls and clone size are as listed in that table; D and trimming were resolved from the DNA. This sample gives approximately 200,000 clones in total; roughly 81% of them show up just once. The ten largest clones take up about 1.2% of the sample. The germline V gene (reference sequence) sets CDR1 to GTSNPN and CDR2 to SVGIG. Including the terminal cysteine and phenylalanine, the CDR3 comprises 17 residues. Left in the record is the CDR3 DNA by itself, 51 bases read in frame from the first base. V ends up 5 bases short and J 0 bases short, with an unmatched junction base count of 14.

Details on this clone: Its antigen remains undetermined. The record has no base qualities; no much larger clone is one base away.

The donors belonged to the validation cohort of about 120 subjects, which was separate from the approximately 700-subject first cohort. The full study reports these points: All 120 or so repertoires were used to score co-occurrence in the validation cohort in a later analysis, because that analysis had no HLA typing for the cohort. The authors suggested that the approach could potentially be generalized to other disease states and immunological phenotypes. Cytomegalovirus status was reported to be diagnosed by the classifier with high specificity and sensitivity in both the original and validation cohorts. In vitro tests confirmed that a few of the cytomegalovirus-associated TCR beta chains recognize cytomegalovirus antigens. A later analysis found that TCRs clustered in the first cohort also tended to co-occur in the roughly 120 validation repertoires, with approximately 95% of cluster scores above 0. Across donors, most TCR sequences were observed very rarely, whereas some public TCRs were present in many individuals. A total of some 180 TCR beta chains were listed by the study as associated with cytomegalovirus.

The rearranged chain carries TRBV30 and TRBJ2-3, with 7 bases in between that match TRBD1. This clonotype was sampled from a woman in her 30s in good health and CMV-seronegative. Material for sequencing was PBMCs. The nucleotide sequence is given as TGTGCCTGGTGGCGACCCGAAACAGGGGCCAGCACAGATACGCAGTATTTT. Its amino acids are CAWWRPETGASTDTQYF.